The source of this T cell receptor beta chain is a study of T cell responses to AZD1222 COVID-19 vaccine. Regarding the study as a whole: Targeting of unmutated variant regions was reportedly seen in nearly half of spike-specific TCRs. Scientists sampled the repertoires only once the peak T cell response had passed. White British people made up most donors, females outnumbered males, and clonal diversity was possibly underestimated.

With respect to this clone: Its antigen is as yet unknown.

Method: immunoSEQ multiplex PCR; TCRdb's copy keeps in-frame clones and lacks some. The sample carries 95,000 to 150,000 clones, about 91% recorded once. The origin of this receptor is an adult in good health. The sample here was peripheral blood, taken on day 0 of AZD1222 vaccination.

The CDR3 loop reads CATNDRVAPSYEQYF. CDR3 coding DNA: TGCGCCACCAACGACAGGGTTGCCCCGTCCTACGAGCAGTACTTC. This chain joins TRBV10-2 and TRBJ2-7; 7 bases match TRBD1. V shed 10 bases and J 1 base; nucleotides not matched to a gene: 13. The CDR3 extends over 15 amino acids. Germline V lookup: CDR1 WSHSY, CDR2 SAAADI.